This TCR beta chain was retrieved from a study of blood T cell repertoires in COVID-19. Study context: The samples span acute and convalescent COVID-19 from the United States, Italy and Spain. PBMCs, B-cell-depleted T cells, or T cells were the source of the cDNA or gDNA that made up the material.

V lost 3 bases and J 13 bases, leaving 20 bases between the germline ends. The CDR3 has 15 amino acids. Germline V gives CDR1 SGHRS, CDR2 YFSETQ. Measured with immunoSEQ multiplex PCR; TCRdb has only the in-frame clones, and not every one. This sample has 50,000 to 65,000 clones; around 83% occur once, and the top ten carry approximately 6%. The sequence was obtained from a human donor in a cohort sampled during active COVID-19. Material for sequencing was peripheral blood. This chain uses TRBV5-1 with TRBJ1-6; TRBD1 might be the D (6 bases). In DNA form, the CDR3 reads TGCGCCAGCAGCTCGACAGGTGCTATCCATGGGCCCCTCCACTTT. It specifies CASSSTGAIHGPLHF. Based on the CDR3 plus reference TRBV5-1 and TRBJ1-6, the full variable domain is KAGVTQTPRYLIKTRGQQVTLSCSPISGHRSVSWYQQTPGQGLQFLFEYFSETQRNKGNFPGRFSGRQFSNSRSEMNVSTLELGDSALYLCASSSTGAIHGPLHFGNGTRLTVT.